What follows are 13 T cell receptor beta chains derived from one specimen sequenced in a study of blood T cell repertoires in COVID-19. Profiling relied on immunoSEQ multiplex PCR, and the TCRdb table lists in-frame clones only, not all of them. The sample yields about 220,000 clones, 70% to 85% seen once. The specimen was PBMCs or T cells enriched from blood (not recorded which). These receptors all stem from a man aged 40-49 years who had recovered from COVID-19.

V is TRBV2 and J is TRBJ2-7, with 7 nucleotides matching TRBD1. CDR1 is SNHLY and CDR2 is FYNNEI in the germline V gene. The ends lost 7 bases at V and 7 bases at J; junction bases unmatched: 13. The CDR3 has 14 residues. This CDR3 reads CASKENRGFGEQYF. The DNA of the CDR3 is TGTGCCAGCAAAGAGAACAGGGGATTCGGGGAGCAGTACTTC.

V usage is TRBV18 and J usage is TRBJ1-1, with D perhaps matching TRBD1 (5 bases). The CDR3 totals 16 residues. Germline CDR1 is KGHSH and CDR2 is LQKENI. Trimming shortened V by 1 base and J by 0 bases, and 12 bases separated the two germline ends. The CDR3 here is CASSPLILGLNTEAFF. CDR3 in DNA: TGTGCCAGCTCACCACTTATTCTGGGGCTGAACACTGAAGCTTTCTTT.

The V gene is TRBV10-3, the J gene TRBJ2-1; D is undetermined. The CDR3 is 11 amino acids. CDR1 ENHRY and CDR2 SYGVKD come from the germline V gene. V shed 3 bases and J shed 12 bases, with 9 bases lying between them. The CDR3 protein is CAISDDSRQFF. The CDR3 bases are TGTGCCATCAGTGACGACTCAAGGCAGTTCTTC.

The V and J genes are TRBV7-3 and TRBJ2-2; D unresolved. V was shortened by 6 bases and J by 5 bases, with 10 bases between the two germline ends. CDR3 size: 13 residues. Germline CDR1 SGHTA, CDR2 FQGTGA. In DNA form, the CDR3 reads TGTGCCAGCAGTATAGGCGGAACCGGGGAGCTGTTTTTT. This sequence encodes CASSIGGTGELFF.

The chain uses TRBV7-3 and TRBJ2-2; 16 nucleotides match TRBD2. Germline CDR1 and CDR2: SGHTA and FQGTGA. The CDR3 loop spans 19 amino acids. Trimming took 5 bases from V and 6 from J; bases not matched to a gene: 12. The CDR3 coding sequence is TGTGCCAGCAGCCTCACTCCGGGACTAGCGGGAGGGCCCGCCGGGGAGCTGTTTTTT. As protein: CASSLTPGLAGGPAGELFF.

This sequence joins TRBV3-1 (or the pseudogene TRBV3-2) and TRBJ1-1, with D possibly TRBD1 on 5 matching bases. Trimming took off 4 bases at V and 4 bases at J, with 16 bases between the two ends. This CDR3 has 15 residues. CDR1 is LGHDT, CDR2 YNNKEL, per germline (reference sequence). This CDR3 reads CASSLVWGEGTEAFF. The CDR3 region has the DNA TGTGCCAGCAGCCTCGTTTGGGGGGAAGGCACTGAAGCTTTCTTT.

With regard to this clone: In the same sample, other DNA sequences code for this CDR3. This chain joins TRBV5-1 and TRBJ2-1, with D perhaps TRBD2 (6 bases). Germline CDR1 and CDR2: SGHRS and YFSETQ. The CDR3 runs to 13 residues. V was pared by 0 bases and J by 5 bases, with 6 bases between. The CDR3 sequence is CASSLGTNNEQFF. Written as DNA, the CDR3 is TGCGCCAGCAGCTTGGGGACTAACAATGAGCAGTTCTTC.

V gene TRBV5-4 combines with J gene TRBJ2-1, with TRBD2 matching 7 bases. V lost 5 bases and J lost 10; bases outside the gene matches: 12. CDR1 SGHNT and CDR2 YYREEE come from the germline V gene (reference sequence). This CDR3 region has 14 residues. The CDR3 DNA is TGTGCCAGCAGTAAAGGACTAGAGGTGGACGAGCAGTTCTTC. It is translated as CASSKGLEVDEQFF.

This chain uses TRBV11-2 with TRBJ2-5; 7 bases agree with TRBD2. The V segment lost 1 base and the J segment 2 bases; nucleotides outside the gene matches: 7. The CDR3 totals 16 residues. The germline gives CDR1 SGHAT, CDR2 FQNNGV. In DNA, the CDR3 is TGTGCCAGCAGCTTAGCTAGCGGTCCGTATCAAGAGACCCAGTACTTC. Translating gives CASSLASGPYQETQYF.

V and J are TRBV2 and TRBJ2-1; TRBD2 might be the D (5 bases). Looked up from germline, CDR1 is SNHLY and CDR2 is FYNNEI. This CDR3 has 16 amino acids. V was pared by 5 bases and J by 2 bases, with 16 bases between. The CDR3, as DNA: TGTGCCAGCAGTTATATAAGCGGAGGAACCTACAATGAGCAGTTCTTC. Encoded protein: CASSYISGGTYNEQFF.

The chain carries TRBV9 and TRBJ2-3; 9 bases match TRBD2. V shed 5 bases and J 7 bases; nucleotides not matched to a gene: 8. The CDR3 totals 14 residues. Germline V gene sequence: CDR1 SGDLS, CDR2 YYNGEE. The CDR3 DNA reads TGTGCCAGCAGTGGGAGCGGGGGGCCTCATACGCAGTATTTT. This encodes CASSGSGGPHTQYF.

This chain connects TRBV5-1 to TRBJ1-2; D is perhaps TRBD1 (6 bases). Per germline, CDR1 SGHRS and CDR2 YFSETQ. Trimming left V 1 base short and J 8 bases short, with 12 bases between. The CDR3 totals 13 residues. CDR3 sequence (DNA): TGCGCCAGCAGCTTGTCACAGGGAGGGGGCTACACCTTC. Translating it yields CASSLSQGGGYTF. Complete variable domain (other parts from reference TRBV5-1 and TRBJ1-2): KAGVTQTPRYLIKTRGQQVTLSCSPISGHRSVSWYQQTPGQGLQFLFEYFSETQRNKGNFPGRFSGRQFSNSRSEMNVSTLELGDSALYLCASSLSQGGGYTFGSGTRLTVV.

The genes are TRBV9 and TRBJ1-4; 8 bases line up with TRBD1. V dropped 6 bases and J dropped 7; count of bases not matched to a gene: 11. This CDR3 spans 15 amino acids. Germline V CDR1 and CDR2: SGDLS, YYNGEE. CDR3 loop: CASNTGGSRVEKLFF. The CDR3 bases are TGTGCCAGCAACACAGGGGGAAGTCGGGTTGAAAAACTGTTTTTT.